These T cell receptor beta chains were read from a single sample in a study of identical twins. TCRdb re-called the 5' RACE reads with MiXCR, one entry per CDR3 protein. The sample lists more than 250,000 distinct CDR3 sequences, about 8.1% occurring once. This sample also appeared in a second study, on yellow fever vaccine responses in identical twins.

Sequenced input: memory (CD45RO+) T cells sorted from blood. These receptors all stem from a young woman in good health. Both conserved end residues are part of each CDR3. The D gene is left open where the match is weak. Only part of the rows carry a size: once, few, many, or a class if the clone is expanded.

>TRBV20-1|few|TRBJ2-1|NA|14
CSAIEQRVYNEQFF
TGCAGTGCTATAGAACAGCGGGTCTACAATGAGCAGTTCTTC
>TRBV6-1|many|TRBJ2-2|NA|14
CASTTGEGAGELFF
TGTGCCAGCACCACAGGGGAGGGGGCCGGGGAGCTGTTTTTT
>TRBV3-1|NA|TRBJ2-5|NA|15
CASSQGGGDGETQYF
TGTGCCAGCAGCCAAGGAGGGGGGGATGGAGAGACCCAGTACTTC
>TRBV6-5|many|TRBJ1-3|TRBD1|16
CASRLSTTGSGNTIYF
TGTGCCAGCAGGTTATCAACGACAGGGAGCGGAAACACCATATATTTT
>TRBV12-3/TRBV12-4|many|TRBJ1-5|NA|13
CASSPLLGQPQHF
TGTGCCAGCAGCCCCCTACTAGGTCAGCCCCAGCATTTT
>TRBV4-1|NA|TRBJ1-2|NA|19
CASSQVGGLQLNPNYGYTF
TGCGCCAGCAGCCAAGTGGGGGGGCTCCAATTAAATCCAAACTATGGCTACACCTTC
>TRBV5-6|NA|TRBJ2-3|NA|16
CASSSRGRGIGYTQYF
TGTGCCAGCAGCTCGAGGGGGCGGGGAATCGGATATACGCAGTATTTT
>TRBV2|few|TRBJ2-4|NA|14
CASINAEGGNIQYF
TGTGCCAGCATTAACGCAGAAGGGGGAAACATTCAGTACTTC
>TRBV6-5|NA|TRBJ1-6|NA|16
CASSYSGSSRVSPLHF
TGTGCCAGCAGTTACTCTGGCAGTTCGAGGGTTTCACCCCTCCACTTT
>TRBV20-1|many|TRBJ2-1|NA|15
CSASRRGGIGDEQFF
TGCAGTGCTAGTAGGCGGGGTGGGATAGGAGATGAGCAGTTCTTC
>TRBV10-3|NA|TRBJ1-4|TRBD1|15
CAISESGQGYEKLFF
TGTGCCATCAGTGAGTCGGGACAGGGATACGAAAAACTGTTTTTT
>TRBV5-8|many|TRBJ2-2|TRBD1|15
CASSPGQINTGELFF
TGTGCCAGCTCCCCGGGACAGATTAACACCGGGGAGCTGTTTTTT
>TRBV4-1|few|TRBJ1-2|TRBD1|18
CASSQDLRGTGVGYGYTF
TGCGCCAGCAGCCAAGATCTGAGAGGGACAGGGGTTGGCTATGGCTACACCTTC
>TRBV5-1|NA|TRBJ2-7|TRBD2|14
CASSLTSEIYEQYF
TGCGCCAGCAGTTTGACTAGCGAGATATACGAGCAGTACTTC
>TRBV10-3|many|TRBJ1-1|NA|11
CAIREDTEAFF
TGTGCCATCAGGGAGGACACTGAAGCTTTCTTT
>TRBV4-2|many|TRBJ1-4|NA|16
CASSQDQGATNEKLFF
TGTGCCAGCAGCCAAGATCAAGGCGCAACTAATGAAAAACTGTTTTTT
>TRBV20-1|many|TRBJ1-2|NA|15
CSANPGAKSNYGYTF
TGCAGTGCCAATCCGGGTGCGAAGTCTAACTATGGCTACACCTTC
>TRBV2|NA|TRBJ2-4|TRBD1|14
CASGQGLAKNIQYF
TGTGCCAGCGGACAGGGGTTGGCCAAAAACATTCAGTACTTC
>TRBV28|NA|TRBJ2-7|TRBD2|13
CAVIGEGNYEQYF
TGTGCCGTCATAGGGGAGGGAAACTACGAGCAGTACTTC
>TRBV5-1|few|TRBJ1-6|TRBD1|18
CASSLALSSGRGRPPLHF
TGCGCCAGCAGCTTGGCCCTGTCGTCGGGCAGGGGGAGGCCACCCCTCCACTTT
>TRBV12-3/TRBV12-4|many|TRBJ1-4|NA|14
CASGSGASNEKLFF
TGTGCCAGCGGAAGCGGGGCCTCTAATGAAAAACTGTTTTTT
>TRBV3-1|many|TRBJ2-2|NA|16
CASSLGSPANTGELFF
TGTGCCAGCAGCCTTGGATCCCCAGCGAACACCGGGGAGCTGTTTTTT
>TRBV12-3/TRBV12-4|many|TRBJ2-5|TRBD2|15
CASSLGGRGFETQYF
TGTGCCAGCAGTTTAGGCGGGAGAGGCTTCGAGACCCAGTACTTC
>TRBV20-1|few|TRBJ2-1|NA|13
CSARSVFLPEQFF
TGCAGTGCTAGAAGCGTGTTTCTACCTGAGCAGTTCTTC